Listed below are T cell receptor beta chains from one sample, sequenced in a study of blood T cell repertoires in COVID-19. Clones were read by immunoSEQ multiplex PCR, and TCRdb kept only the in-frame ones, dropping some. The sample carries approximately 210,000 clones, approximately 73% recorded once. The material sequenced was PBMCs or T cells enriched from blood (not recorded which). The source is a woman aged 45-65 years with acute COVID-19. The CDR3 runs from the conserved cysteine through the conserved F or W. The order of the fields is clone size, J gene, D gene, V gene, CDR3 protein, CDR3 DNA. The D gene is left open where the match is weak. Clone size is given for some rows only: seen once, a few or many times, or a class if the clone is expanded.

clone size: once; J gene: TRBJ1-2; D gene: TRBD1; V gene: TRBV5-4; CDR3 protein: CASSFPRTGGVSGYTF; CDR3 DNA: TGTGCCAGCAGCTTCCCTCGGACAGGGGGCGTAAGTGGCTACACCTTC
clone size: NA; J gene: TRBJ2-5; D gene: TRBD1; V gene: TRBV3-1/TRBV3-2; CDR3 protein: CASSRMTGSQETQYF; CDR3 DNA: TGTGCCAGCAGCCGAATGACAGGGTCCCAAGAGACCCAGTACTTC
clone size: NA; J gene: TRBJ1-2; D gene: NA; V gene: TRBV25-1; CDR3 protein: CASKPQGSYGYTF; CDR3 DNA: TGTGCCAGCAAACCTCAGGGAAGCTATGGCTACACCTTC
clone size: NA; J gene: TRBJ2-1; D gene: TRBD1; V gene: TRBV28; CDR3 protein: CASSKLALGQGSHEQFF; CDR3 DNA: TGTGCCAGCAGCAAATTGGCCCTGGGACAGGGTTCCCATGAGCAGTTCTTC
clone size: NA; J gene: TRBJ2-3; D gene: TRBD2; V gene: TRBV5-4; CDR3 protein: CASSPGLAKDTQYF; CDR3 DNA: TGTGCCAGCAGCCCGGGACTAGCCAAGGATACGCAGTATTTT
clone size: once; J gene: TRBJ2-5; D gene: NA; V gene: TRBV28; CDR3 protein: CASSSSTSGYQETQYF; CDR3 DNA: NA
clone size: few; J gene: TRBJ1-5; D gene: TRBD1; V gene: TRBV4-1; CDR3 protein: CASSRYGTAPNQPQHF; CDR3 DNA: TGCGCCAGCAGCCGATACGGGACAGCACCCAATCAGCCCCAGCATTTT
clone size: NA; J gene: TRBJ1-1; D gene: TRBD1; V gene: TRBV5-1; CDR3 protein: CASSFSGTGFEAFF; CDR3 DNA: TGCGCCAGCAGCTTTTCCGGGACAGGGTTTGAAGCTTTCTTT
clone size: NA; J gene: TRBJ1-1; D gene: NA; V gene: TRBV9; CDR3 protein: CASSVRTARSRAEAFF; CDR3 DNA: TGTGCCAGCAGCGTTCGGACAGCAAGAAGTCGGGCTGAAGCTTTCTTT
clone size: once; J gene: TRBJ1-5; D gene: TRBD1; V gene: TRBV5-4; CDR3 protein: CASSSNTDRDQPQHF; CDR3 DNA: TGTGCCAGCAGCAGCAATACGGACAGGGATCAGCCCCAGCATTTT
clone size: many; J gene: TRBJ1-2; D gene: NA; V gene: TRBV29-1; CDR3 protein: CSVEQGNYGYTF; CDR3 DNA: TGCAGCGTTGAACAGGGGAACTATGGCTACACCTTC
clone size: NA; J gene: TRBJ1-3; D gene: TRBD1; V gene: TRBV24-1; CDR3 protein: CATRGQDIYF; CDR3 DNA: TGTGCCACCAGAGGACAGGATATATATTTT
clone size: NA; J gene: TRBJ2-5; D gene: TRBD1; V gene: TRBV30; CDR3 protein: CAWAPDRGETQYF; CDR3 DNA: TGTGCCTGGGCCCCGGACAGGGGGGAGACCCAGTACTTC
clone size: few; J gene: TRBJ2-2; D gene: TRBD2; V gene: TRBV30; CDR3 protein: CAWSEPPVAGGPGELFF; CDR3 DNA: TGTGCCTGGAGTGAACCTCCGGTAGCGGGGGGGCCCGGGGAGCTGTTTTTT
clone size: NA; J gene: TRBJ1-5; D gene: TRBD1; V gene: TRBV2; CDR3 protein: CASSRDRGTDSNQPQHF; CDR3 DNA: TGTGCCAGCAGCAGGGACAGGGGTACGGATAGCAATCAGCCCCAGCATTTT
clone size: NA; J gene: TRBJ2-6; D gene: TRBD1; V gene: TRBV11-2; CDR3 protein: CASSARQGSGANVLTF; CDR3 DNA: TGTGCCAGCAGCGCGAGACAGGGTTCTGGGGCCAACGTCCTGACTTTC
clone size: NA; J gene: TRBJ2-5; D gene: TRBD1; V gene: TRBV25-1; CDR3 protein: CASSGDRGRETQYF; CDR3 DNA: TGTGCCAGCAGTGGGGACAGGGGGCGGGAGACCCAGTACTTC
clone size: NA; J gene: TRBJ1-2; D gene: NA; V gene: TRBV12-3/TRBV12-4; CDR3 protein: CARRKWGEGYTF; CDR3 DNA: TGTGCCAGGAGAAAGTGGGGGGAAGGCTACACCTTC
clone size: NA; J gene: TRBJ2-5; D gene: TRBD2; V gene: TRBV11-2; CDR3 protein: CASSFLAGGQETQYF; CDR3 DNA: TGTGCCAGCAGCTTTTTAGCGGGGGGTCAAGAGACCCAGTACTTC
clone size: NA; J gene: TRBJ2-6; D gene: NA; V gene: TRBV23-1; CDR3 protein: CASRQAARDKSPGANVLTF; CDR3 DNA: TGCGCCAGCAGACAAGCCGCCCGGGACAAGAGCCCTGGGGCCAACGTCCTGACTTTC
clone size: NA; J gene: TRBJ1-4; D gene: TRBD1; V gene: TRBV5-1; CDR3 protein: CASSFSTGDEKLFF; CDR3 DNA: TGCGCCAGCAGCTTTTCCACAGGGGATGAAAAACTGTTTTTT
clone size: NA; J gene: TRBJ2-5; D gene: TRBD2; V gene: TRBV27; CDR3 protein: CASSQLAGGQETQYF; CDR3 DNA: TGTGCCAGCAGTCAACTAGCGGGGGGTCAAGAGACCCAGTACTTC
clone size: many; J gene: TRBJ2-5; D gene: NA; V gene: TRBV30; CDR3 protein: CAAHSRGVETQYF; CDR3 DNA: TGTGCCGCCCACTCTAGGGGCGTGGAGACCCAGTACTTC
clone size: NA; J gene: TRBJ2-6; D gene: NA; V gene: TRBV5-1; CDR3 protein: CASKGQGLSAYGANVLTF; CDR3 DNA: TGCGCCAGCAAGGGCCAGGGGCTATCGGCGTATGGGGCCAACGTCCTGACTTTC
clone size: NA; J gene: TRBJ1-2; D gene: TRBD1; V gene: TRBV7-2; CDR3 protein: CASSLGGGRGPNGYTF; CDR3 DNA: TGTGCCAGCAGCTTAGGGGGCGGCAGGGGGCCAAATGGCTACACCTTC
clone size: once; J gene: TRBJ1-6; D gene: NA; V gene: TRBV7-9; CDR3 protein: CASSLAGENSPLHF; CDR3 DNA: TGTGCCAGCAGCCTCGCAGGGGAGAATTCACCCCTCCACTTT
clone size: NA; J gene: TRBJ1-5; D gene: NA; V gene: TRBV7-3; CDR3 protein: CASSFKGDAPQHF; CDR3 DNA: TGTGCCAGCAGCTTCAAAGGAGACGCGCCCCAGCATTTT
clone size: NA; J gene: TRBJ2-1; D gene: NA; V gene: TRBV4-3; CDR3 protein: CASSQDRGSYNEQFF; CDR3 DNA: TGCGCCAGCAGCCAAGACCGAGGCTCCTACAATGAGCAGTTCTTC
clone size: NA; J gene: TRBJ2-5; D gene: NA; V gene: TRBV5-1; CDR3 protein: CASSLDGGRRETQYF; CDR3 DNA: TGCGCCAGCAGCTTGGATGGAGGGAGGAGGGAGACCCAGTACTTC
clone size: NA; J gene: TRBJ2-1; D gene: TRBD2; V gene: TRBV7-6; CDR3 protein: CASSPTGLERNEQFF; CDR3 DNA: TGTGCCAGCAGCCCCACGGGACTAGAGAGGAATGAGCAGTTCTTC
clone size: few; J gene: TRBJ1-2; D gene: NA; V gene: TRBV30; CDR3 protein: CAWNRYTRQRRIGYTF; CDR3 DNA: TGTGCCTGGAACCGGTACACCCGACAGAGGAGAATTGGCTACACCTTC
clone size: NA; J gene: TRBJ2-5; D gene: NA; V gene: TRBV19; CDR3 protein: CASSRGPYQETQYF; CDR3 DNA: TGTGCCAGTAGTCGTGGGCCGTACCAAGAGACCCAGTACTTC
clone size: NA; J gene: TRBJ1-1; D gene: NA; V gene: TRBV11-3; CDR3 protein: CASSLGQANTEAFF; CDR3 DNA: TGTGCCAGCAGCTTAGGACAGGCGAACACTGAAGCTTTCTTT
clone size: few; J gene: TRBJ2-3; D gene: TRBD2; V gene: TRBV2; CDR3 protein: CASSERTSERDTQYF; CDR3 DNA: TGTGCCAGCAGTGAACGGACTAGCGAGAGGGATACGCAGTATTTT
clone size: once; J gene: TRBJ1-5; D gene: TRBD1; V gene: TRBV28; CDR3 protein: CASSSRDRGVNQPQHF; CDR3 DNA: TGTGCCAGCAGTTCCCGGGACAGGGGGGTCAATCAGCCCCAGCATTTT
clone size: NA; J gene: TRBJ2-1; D gene: NA; V gene: TRBV7-9; CDR3 protein: CASSLTSRIYEQFF; CDR3 DNA: TGTGCCAGCAGCTTAACCTCCAGGATATATGAGCAGTTCTTC
clone size: NA; J gene: TRBJ1-5; D gene: NA; V gene: TRBV19; CDR3 protein: CASSFRTEKRSNQPQHF; CDR3 DNA: TGTGCCAGTAGTTTTCGGACTGAGAAAAGAAGCAATCAGCCCCAGCATTTT
clone size: once; J gene: TRBJ2-6; D gene: NA; V gene: TRBV5-6; CDR3 protein: CASSFRNSGANVLTF; CDR3 DNA: TGTGCCAGCAGCTTCAGGAACTCTGGGGCCAACGTCCTGACTTTC
clone size: NA; J gene: TRBJ1-1; D gene: NA; V gene: TRBV6-2/TRBV6-3; CDR3 protein: CASSYLFQGGVNTEAFF; CDR3 DNA: TGTGCCAGCAGTTACCTATTCCAGGGCGGGGTGAACACTGAAGCTTTCTTT
clone size: NA; J gene: TRBJ2-2; D gene: TRBD2; V gene: TRBV9; CDR3 protein: CASSALIAGGLNTGELFF; CDR3 DNA: TGTGCCAGCAGCGCGCTCATAGCGGGGGGCCTGAACACCGGGGAGCTGTTTTTT
clone size: NA; J gene: TRBJ1-1; D gene: NA; V gene: TRBV4-3; CDR3 protein: CASSQESGAGTEAFF; CDR3 DNA: TGCGCCAGCAGCCAAGAGTCGGGTGCGGGGACTGAAGCTTTCTTT
clone size: NA; J gene: TRBJ1-1; D gene: NA; V gene: TRBV7-3; CDR3 protein: CASSLIPGSDTEAFF; CDR3 DNA: TGTGCCAGCAGCTTAATTCCGGGTTCGGACACTGAAGCTTTCTTT
clone size: once; J gene: TRBJ1-2; D gene: TRBD1; V gene: TRBV2; CDR3 protein: CASSPGGNYGYTF; CDR3 DNA: TGTGCCAGCAGTCCAGGGGGAAACTATGGCTACACCTTC
clone size: NA; J gene: TRBJ2-6; D gene: NA; V gene: TRBV7-8; CDR3 protein: CASSLGLSGANVLTF; CDR3 DNA: TGTGCCAGCAGCTTAGGTCTCTCTGGGGCCAACGTCCTGACTTTC
clone size: NA; J gene: TRBJ1-1; D gene: TRBD1; V gene: TRBV9; CDR3 protein: CASSVRGSTEAFF; CDR3 DNA: TGTGCCAGCAGCGTCAGGGGGAGCACTGAAGCTTTCTTT
clone size: NA; J gene: TRBJ2-5; D gene: NA; V gene: TRBV28; CDR3 protein: CASSPNSKTQYF; CDR3 DNA: TGTGCCAGCAGTCCCAATAGTAAGACCCAGTACTTC
clone size: NA; J gene: TRBJ1-1; D gene: TRBD1; V gene: TRBV5-1; CDR3 protein: CASNPGAGGTEAFF; CDR3 DNA: TGCGCCAGCAACCCCGGGGCAGGGGGCACTGAAGCTTTCTTT
clone size: NA; J gene: TRBJ2-3; D gene: TRBD2; V gene: TRBV9; CDR3 protein: CASSPTSGGAFTQYF; CDR3 DNA: TGTGCCAGCAGCCCGACTAGCGGGGGGGCCTTTACGCAGTATTTT
clone size: NA; J gene: TRBJ1-1; D gene: NA; V gene: TRBV14; CDR3 protein: CASTKVGGGIEAFF; CDR3 DNA: TGTGCCAGCACGAAGGTCGGCGGGGGCATTGAAGCTTTCTTT
clone size: few; J gene: TRBJ1-5; D gene: NA; V gene: TRBV28; CDR3 protein: CASMEYGGNQPQHF; CDR3 DNA: TGTGCCAGCATGGAGTACGGTGGGAATCAGCCCCAGCATTTT
clone size: NA; J gene: TRBJ1-1; D gene: NA; V gene: TRBV19; CDR3 protein: CASSNRAGSTEAFF; CDR3 DNA: TGTGCCAGTAGCAACCGAGCGGGATCCACTGAAGCTTTCTTT
clone size: NA; J gene: TRBJ2-2; D gene: NA; V gene: TRBV7-9; CDR3 protein: CASSWSRLANTGELFF; CDR3 DNA: TGTGCCAGCAGCTGGTCTAGGCTCGCGAACACCGGGGAGCTGTTTTTT
clone size: NA; J gene: TRBJ1-2; D gene: TRBD1; V gene: TRBV14; CDR3 protein: CASSVERGQDGYTF; CDR3 DNA: TGTGCCAGCAGCGTCGAAAGGGGGCAGGATGGCTACACCTTC
clone size: NA; J gene: TRBJ1-2; D gene: TRBD1; V gene: TRBV7-2; CDR3 protein: CASSPRTGGGYTF; CDR3 DNA: TGTGCCAGCAGCCCCCGGACAGGGGGAGGCTACACCTTC
clone size: once; J gene: TRBJ2-2; D gene: TRBD2; V gene: TRBV7-3; CDR3 protein: CASSLGLAGGAGELFF; CDR3 DNA: TGTGCCAGCAGCTTAGGGTTAGCGGGGGGCGCCGGGGAGCTGTTTTTT
clone size: NA; J gene: TRBJ2-2; D gene: TRBD1; V gene: TRBV2; CDR3 protein: CASRTGQAANTGELFF; CDR3 DNA: TGTGCCAGCAGAACGGGACAGGCAGCGAACACCGGGGAGCTGTTTTTT
clone size: NA; J gene: TRBJ1-2; D gene: NA; V gene: TRBV5-4; CDR3 protein: CASSLRRENYGYTF; CDR3 DNA: TGTGCCAGCAGCTTGCGGAGGGAGAACTATGGCTACACCTTC
clone size: NA; J gene: TRBJ1-1; D gene: NA; V gene: TRBV5-6; CDR3 protein: CASSSFRVRLGNTEAFF; CDR3 DNA: TGTGCCAGCAGCTCCTTCCGGGTCCGTTTGGGGAACACTGAAGCTTTCTTT
clone size: NA; J gene: TRBJ1-2; D gene: TRBD1; V gene: TRBV9; CDR3 protein: CASSVEQGTNYGYTF; CDR3 DNA: TGTGCCAGCAGCGTAGAACAGGGGACTAACTATGGCTACACCTTC